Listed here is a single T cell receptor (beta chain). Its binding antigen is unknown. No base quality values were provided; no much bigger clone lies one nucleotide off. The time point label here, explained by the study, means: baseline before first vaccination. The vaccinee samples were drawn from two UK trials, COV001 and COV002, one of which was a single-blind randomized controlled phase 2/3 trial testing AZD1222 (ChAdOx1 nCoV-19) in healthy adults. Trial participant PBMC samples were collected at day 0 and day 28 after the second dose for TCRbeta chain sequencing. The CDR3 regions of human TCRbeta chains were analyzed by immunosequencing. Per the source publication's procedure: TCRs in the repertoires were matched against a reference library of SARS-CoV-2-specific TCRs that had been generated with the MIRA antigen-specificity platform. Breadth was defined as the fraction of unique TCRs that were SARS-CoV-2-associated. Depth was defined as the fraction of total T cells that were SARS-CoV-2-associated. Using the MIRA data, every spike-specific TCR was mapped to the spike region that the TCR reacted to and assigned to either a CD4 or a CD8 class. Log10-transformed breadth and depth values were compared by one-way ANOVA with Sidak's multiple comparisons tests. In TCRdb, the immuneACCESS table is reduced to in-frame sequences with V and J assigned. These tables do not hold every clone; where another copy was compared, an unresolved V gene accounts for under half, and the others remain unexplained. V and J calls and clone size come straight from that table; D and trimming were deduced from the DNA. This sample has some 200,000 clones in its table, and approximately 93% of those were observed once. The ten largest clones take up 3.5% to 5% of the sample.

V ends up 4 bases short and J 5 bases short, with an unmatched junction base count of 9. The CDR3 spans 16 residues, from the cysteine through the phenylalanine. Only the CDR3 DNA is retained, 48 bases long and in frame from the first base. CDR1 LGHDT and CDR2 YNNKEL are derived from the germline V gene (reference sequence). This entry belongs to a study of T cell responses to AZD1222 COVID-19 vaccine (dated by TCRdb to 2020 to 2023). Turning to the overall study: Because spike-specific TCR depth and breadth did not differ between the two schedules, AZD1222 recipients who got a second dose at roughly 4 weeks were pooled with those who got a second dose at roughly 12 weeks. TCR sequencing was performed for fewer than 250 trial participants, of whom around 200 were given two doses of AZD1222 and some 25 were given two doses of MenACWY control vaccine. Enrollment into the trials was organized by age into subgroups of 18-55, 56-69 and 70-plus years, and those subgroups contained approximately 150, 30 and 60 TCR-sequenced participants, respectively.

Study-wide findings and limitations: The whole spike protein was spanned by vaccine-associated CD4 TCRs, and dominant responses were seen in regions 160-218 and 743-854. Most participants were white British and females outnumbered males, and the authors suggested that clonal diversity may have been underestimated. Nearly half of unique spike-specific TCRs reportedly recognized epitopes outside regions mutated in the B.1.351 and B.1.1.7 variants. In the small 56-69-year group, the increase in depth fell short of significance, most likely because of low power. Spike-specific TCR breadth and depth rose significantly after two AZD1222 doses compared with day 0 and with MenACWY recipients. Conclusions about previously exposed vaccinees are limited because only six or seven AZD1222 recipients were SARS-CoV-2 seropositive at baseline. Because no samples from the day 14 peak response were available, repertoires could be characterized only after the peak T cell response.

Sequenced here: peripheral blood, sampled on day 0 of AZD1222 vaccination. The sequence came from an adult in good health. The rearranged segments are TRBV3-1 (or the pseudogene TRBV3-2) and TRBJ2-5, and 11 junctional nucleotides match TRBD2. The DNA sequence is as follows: TGTGCCAGCAGCCCGCCCACTAGCGGGGGTGGGGAGACCCAGTACTTC. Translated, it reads CASSPPTSGGGETQYF.